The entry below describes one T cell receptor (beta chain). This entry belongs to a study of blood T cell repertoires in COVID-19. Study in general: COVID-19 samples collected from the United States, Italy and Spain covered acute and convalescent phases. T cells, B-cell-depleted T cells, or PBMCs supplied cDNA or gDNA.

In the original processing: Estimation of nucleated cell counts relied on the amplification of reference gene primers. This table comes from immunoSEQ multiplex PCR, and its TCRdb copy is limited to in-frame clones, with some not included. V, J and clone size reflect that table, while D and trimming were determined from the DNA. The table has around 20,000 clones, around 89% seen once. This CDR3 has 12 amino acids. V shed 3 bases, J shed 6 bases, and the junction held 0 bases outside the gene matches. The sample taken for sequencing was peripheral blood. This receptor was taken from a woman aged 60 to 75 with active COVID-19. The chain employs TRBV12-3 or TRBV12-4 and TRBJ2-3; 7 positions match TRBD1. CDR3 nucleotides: TGTGCCAGCAGTTTCAGGGGGGATACGCAGTATTTT. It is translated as CASSFRGDTQYF.